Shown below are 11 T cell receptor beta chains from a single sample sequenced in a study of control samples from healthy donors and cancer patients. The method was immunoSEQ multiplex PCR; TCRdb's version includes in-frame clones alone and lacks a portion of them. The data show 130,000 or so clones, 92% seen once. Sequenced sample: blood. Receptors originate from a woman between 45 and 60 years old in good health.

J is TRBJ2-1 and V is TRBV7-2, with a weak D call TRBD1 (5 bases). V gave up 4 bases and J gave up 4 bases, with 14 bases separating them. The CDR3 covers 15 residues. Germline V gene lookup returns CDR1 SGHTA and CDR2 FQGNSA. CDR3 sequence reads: CASSSMGRGYNEQFF. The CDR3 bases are TGTGCCAGCAGCTCAATGGGTAGGGGTTACAATGAGCAGTTCTTC.

The CDR3 here is CASSPDRGDSYEQYF. As DNA, the CDR3 is TGTGCCAGCAGCCCAGACAGGGGCGACTCCTACGAGCAGTACTTC. The chain is built from TRBV6-5 and TRBJ2-7, with TRBD1 matching over 8 bases. The V segment lost 6 bases and the J segment 0 bases; nucleotides outside the gene matches: 7. Germline V CDR1 and CDR2: MNHEY, SVGAGI. The CDR3 length is 15 residues.

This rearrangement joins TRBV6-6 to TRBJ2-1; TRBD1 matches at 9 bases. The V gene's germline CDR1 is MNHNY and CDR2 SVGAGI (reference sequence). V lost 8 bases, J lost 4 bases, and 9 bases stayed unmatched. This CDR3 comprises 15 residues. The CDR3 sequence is CASFPGQGIYNEQFF. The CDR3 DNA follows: TGTGCCAGCTTCCCAGGACAGGGGATTTACAATGAGCAGTTCTTC.

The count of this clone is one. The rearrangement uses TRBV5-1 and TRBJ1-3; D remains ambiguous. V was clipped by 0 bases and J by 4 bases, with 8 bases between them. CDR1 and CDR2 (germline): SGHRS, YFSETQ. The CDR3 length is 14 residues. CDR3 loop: CASSLGQWGNTIYF. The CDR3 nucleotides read TGCGCCAGCAGCTTGGGGCAGTGGGGAAACACCATATATTTT.

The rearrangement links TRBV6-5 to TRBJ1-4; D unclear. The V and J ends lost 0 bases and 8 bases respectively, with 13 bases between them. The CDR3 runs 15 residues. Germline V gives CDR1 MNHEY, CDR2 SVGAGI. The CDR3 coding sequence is TGTGCCAGCAGTTACTCAGCGCTACACGGCGAAAAACTGTTTTTT. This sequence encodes CASSYSALHGEKLFF.

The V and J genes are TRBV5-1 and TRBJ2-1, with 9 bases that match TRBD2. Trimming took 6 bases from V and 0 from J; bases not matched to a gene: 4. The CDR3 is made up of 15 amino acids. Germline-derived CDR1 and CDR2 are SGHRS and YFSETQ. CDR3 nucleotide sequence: TGCGCCAGCAAGCGGGAGGCGAGCTCCTACAATGAGCAGTTCTTC. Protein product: CASKREASSYNEQFF.

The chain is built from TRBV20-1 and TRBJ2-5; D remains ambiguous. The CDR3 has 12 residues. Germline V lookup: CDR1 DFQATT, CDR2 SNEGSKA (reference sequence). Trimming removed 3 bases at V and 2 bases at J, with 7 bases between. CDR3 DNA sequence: TGCAGTGCTAGTCACGGTCAAGAGACCCAGTACTTC. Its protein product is CSASHGQETQYF.

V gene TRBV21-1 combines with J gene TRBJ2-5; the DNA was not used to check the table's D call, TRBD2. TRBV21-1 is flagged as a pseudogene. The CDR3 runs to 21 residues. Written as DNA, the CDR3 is TGTGCCAGCAGCGCCAGGTTGGGGCTAGCGGGGGCCCAATTGGAGGGAGAGACCCAGTACTTC. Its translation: CASSARLGLAGAQLEGETQYF.

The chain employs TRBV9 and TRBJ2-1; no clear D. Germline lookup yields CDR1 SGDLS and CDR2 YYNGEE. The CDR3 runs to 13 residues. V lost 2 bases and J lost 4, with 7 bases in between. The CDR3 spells CASSVSEYNEQFF. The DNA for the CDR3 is TGTGCCAGCAGCGTGTCTGAGTACAATGAGCAGTTCTTC.

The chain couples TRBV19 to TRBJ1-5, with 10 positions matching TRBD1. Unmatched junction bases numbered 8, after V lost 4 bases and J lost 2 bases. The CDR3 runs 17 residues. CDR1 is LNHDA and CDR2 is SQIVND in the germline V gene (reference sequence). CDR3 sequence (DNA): TGTGCCAGTAGTACCCGACAGGGGGCGGCGGGCAATCAGCCCCAGCATTTT. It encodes CASSTRQGAAGNQPQHF.

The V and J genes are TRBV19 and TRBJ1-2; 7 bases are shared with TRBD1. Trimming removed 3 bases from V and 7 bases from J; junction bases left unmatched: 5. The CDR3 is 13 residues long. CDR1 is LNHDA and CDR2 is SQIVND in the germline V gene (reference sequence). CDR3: CASSMGRQGGYTF. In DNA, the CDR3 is TGTGCCAGTAGTATGGGCAGACAGGGTGGCTACACCTTC.